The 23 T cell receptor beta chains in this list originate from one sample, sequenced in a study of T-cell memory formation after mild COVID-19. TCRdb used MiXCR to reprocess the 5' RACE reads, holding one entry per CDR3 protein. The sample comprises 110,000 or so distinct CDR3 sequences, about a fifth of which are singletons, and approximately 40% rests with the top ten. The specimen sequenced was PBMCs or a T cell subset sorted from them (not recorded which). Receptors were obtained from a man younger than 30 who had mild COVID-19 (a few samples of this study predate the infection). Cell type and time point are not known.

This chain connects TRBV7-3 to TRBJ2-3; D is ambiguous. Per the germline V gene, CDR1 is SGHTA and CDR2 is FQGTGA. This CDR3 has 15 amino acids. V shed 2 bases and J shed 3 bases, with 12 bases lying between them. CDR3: CASSLEPRLTDTQYF. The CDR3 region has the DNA TGTGCCAGCAGCTTAGAGCCTAGGCTGACAGATACGCAGTATTTT.

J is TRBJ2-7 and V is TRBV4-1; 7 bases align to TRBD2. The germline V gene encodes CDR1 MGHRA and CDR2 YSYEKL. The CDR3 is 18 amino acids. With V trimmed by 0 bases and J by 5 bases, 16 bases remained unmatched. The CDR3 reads CASSQETPLPGGRNEQYF. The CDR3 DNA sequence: TGCGCCAGCAGCCAAGAAACCCCTCTGCCGGGAGGCAGGAACGAGCAGTACTTC.

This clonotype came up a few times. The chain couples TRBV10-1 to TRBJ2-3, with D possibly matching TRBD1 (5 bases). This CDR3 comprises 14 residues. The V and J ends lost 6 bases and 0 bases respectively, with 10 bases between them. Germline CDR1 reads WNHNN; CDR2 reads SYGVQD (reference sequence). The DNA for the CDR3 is TGCGCCAGCAGCTGGACATCTAGCACAGATACGCAGTATTTT. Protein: CASSWTSSTDTQYF.

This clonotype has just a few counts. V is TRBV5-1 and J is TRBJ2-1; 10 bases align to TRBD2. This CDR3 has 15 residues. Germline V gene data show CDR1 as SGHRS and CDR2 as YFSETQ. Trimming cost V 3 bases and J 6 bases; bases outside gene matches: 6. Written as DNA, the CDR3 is TGCGCCAGCAGCTCCTGGACTAGCGGTACCAATGAGCAGTTCTTC. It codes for CASSSWTSGTNEQFF.

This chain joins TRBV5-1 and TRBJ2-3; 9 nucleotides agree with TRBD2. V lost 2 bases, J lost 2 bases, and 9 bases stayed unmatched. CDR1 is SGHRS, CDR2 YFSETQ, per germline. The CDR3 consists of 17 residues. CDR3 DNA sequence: TGCGCCAGCAGCTTTCGACGAAGCGGGGGGATCACAGATACGCAGTATTTT. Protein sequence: CASSFRRSGGITDTQYF.

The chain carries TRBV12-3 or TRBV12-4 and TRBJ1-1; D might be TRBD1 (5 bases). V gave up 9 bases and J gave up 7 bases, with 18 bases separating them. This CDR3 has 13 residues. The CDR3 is CASLGPISVEAFF. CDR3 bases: TGTGCCAGTTTGGGACCAATAAGTGTTGAAGCTTTCTTT.

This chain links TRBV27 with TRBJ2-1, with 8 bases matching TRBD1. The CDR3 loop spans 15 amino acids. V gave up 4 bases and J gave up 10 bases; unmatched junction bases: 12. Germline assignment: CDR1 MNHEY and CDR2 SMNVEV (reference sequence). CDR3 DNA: TGTGCCAGCAGTTCCGTTTGGACAGGGATCCCCGAGCAGTTCTTC. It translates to CASSSVWTGIPEQFF.

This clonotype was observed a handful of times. CDR3 protein: CAISESFVQLKNTEAFF. CDR3 bases: TGTGCCATCAGTGAGTCGTTCGTGCAGCTAAAGAACACTGAAGCTTTCTTT. The chain couples TRBV10-3 to TRBJ1-1; D remains ambiguous. CDR1 is ENHRY, CDR2 SYGVKD, per germline. Trimming took off 0 bases at V and 1 base at J, with 15 bases between the two ends. This CDR3 has 17 residues.

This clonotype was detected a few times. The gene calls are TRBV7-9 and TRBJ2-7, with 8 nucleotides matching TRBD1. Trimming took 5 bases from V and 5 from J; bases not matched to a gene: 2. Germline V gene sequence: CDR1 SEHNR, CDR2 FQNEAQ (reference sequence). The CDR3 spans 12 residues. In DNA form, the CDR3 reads TGTGCCAGCAGCCAGGACAGGGACGAGCAGTACGTC. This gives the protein CASSQDRDEQYV.

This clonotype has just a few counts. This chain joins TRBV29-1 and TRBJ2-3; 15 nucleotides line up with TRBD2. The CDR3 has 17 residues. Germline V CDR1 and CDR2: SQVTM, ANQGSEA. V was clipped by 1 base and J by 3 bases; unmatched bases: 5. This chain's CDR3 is CSVEAWTSGGATDTQYF. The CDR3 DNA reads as TGCAGCGTTGAAGCTTGGACTAGCGGGGGGGCAACAGATACGCAGTATTTT.

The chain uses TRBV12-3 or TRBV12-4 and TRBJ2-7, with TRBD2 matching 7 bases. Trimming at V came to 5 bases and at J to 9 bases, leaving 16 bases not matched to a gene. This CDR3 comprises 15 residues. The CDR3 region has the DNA TGTGCCAGCAGTCCTAGACATGCGGGGGTGGGAGTGCAGTACTTC. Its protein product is CASSPRHAGVGVQYF.

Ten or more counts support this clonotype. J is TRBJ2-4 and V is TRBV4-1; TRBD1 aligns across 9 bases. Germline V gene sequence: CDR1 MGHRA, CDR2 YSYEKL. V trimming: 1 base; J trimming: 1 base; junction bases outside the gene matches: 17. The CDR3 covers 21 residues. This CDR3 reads CASSQVQTGTGIGYAKNIQYF. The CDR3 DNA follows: TGCGCCAGCAGCCAAGTTCAAACCGGGACAGGGATCGGATATGCCAAAAACATTCAGTACTTC.

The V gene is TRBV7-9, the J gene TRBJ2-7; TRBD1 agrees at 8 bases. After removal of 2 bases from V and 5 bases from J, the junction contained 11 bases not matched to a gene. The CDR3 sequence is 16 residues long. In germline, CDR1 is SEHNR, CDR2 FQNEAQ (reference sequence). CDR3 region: CASSLTGQGAGHEQYV. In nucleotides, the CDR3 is TGTGCCAGCAGCTTAACGGGGCAGGGGGCGGGCCACGAGCAGTACGTC.

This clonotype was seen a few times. The CDR3 DNA is TGTGCCAGCAGTCCCCGGACAGGGGGCAACTGGGCAGATACGCAGTATTTT. Protein product: CASSPRTGGNWADTQYF. The chain couples TRBV6-5 to TRBJ2-3; 11 bases fit TRBD1. CDR3 length equals 17 residues. With V trimmed by 5 bases and J by 4 bases, 11 bases remained unmatched. CDR1 and CDR2 (germline): MNHEY, SVGAGI.

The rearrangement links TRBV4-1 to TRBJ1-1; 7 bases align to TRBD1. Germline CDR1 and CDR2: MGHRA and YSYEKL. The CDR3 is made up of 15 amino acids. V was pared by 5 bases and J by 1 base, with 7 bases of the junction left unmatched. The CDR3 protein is CASSYAGTENTEAFF. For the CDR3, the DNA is TGCGCCAGCAGCTACGCCGGGACAGAGAACACTGAAGCTTTCTTT.

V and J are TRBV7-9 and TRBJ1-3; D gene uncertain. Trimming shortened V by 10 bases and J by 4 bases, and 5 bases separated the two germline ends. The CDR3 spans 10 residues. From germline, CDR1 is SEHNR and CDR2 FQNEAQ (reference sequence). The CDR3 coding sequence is TGTGCCATCGGGGGAAACACCATATATTTT. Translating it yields CAIGGNTIYF.

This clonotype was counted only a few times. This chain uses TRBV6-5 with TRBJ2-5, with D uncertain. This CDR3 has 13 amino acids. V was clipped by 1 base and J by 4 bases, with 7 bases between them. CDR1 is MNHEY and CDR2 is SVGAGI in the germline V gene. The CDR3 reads CASSYYNGETQYF. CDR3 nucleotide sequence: TGTGCCAGCAGTTACTACAACGGAGAGACCCAGTACTTC.

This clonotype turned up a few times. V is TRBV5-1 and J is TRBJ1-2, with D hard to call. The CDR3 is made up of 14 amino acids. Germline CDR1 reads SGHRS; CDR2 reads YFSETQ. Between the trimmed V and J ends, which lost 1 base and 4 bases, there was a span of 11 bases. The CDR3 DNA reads TGCGCCAGCAGCTTGCAAACAACTTTCTATGGCTACACCTTC. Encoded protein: CASSLQTTFYGYTF.

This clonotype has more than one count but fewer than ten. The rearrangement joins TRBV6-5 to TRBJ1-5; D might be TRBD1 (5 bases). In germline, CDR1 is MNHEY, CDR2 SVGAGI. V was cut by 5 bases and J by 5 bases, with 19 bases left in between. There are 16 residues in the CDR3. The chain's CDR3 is CASSPLREGLYQPQHF. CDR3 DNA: TGTGCCAGCAGTCCCCTTAGGGAGGGGCTCTATCAGCCCCAGCATTTT.

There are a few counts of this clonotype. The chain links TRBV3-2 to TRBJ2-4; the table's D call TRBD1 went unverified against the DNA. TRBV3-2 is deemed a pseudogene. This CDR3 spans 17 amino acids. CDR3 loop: CASSQEQGRQGKNIQYF. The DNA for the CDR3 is TGTGCCAGCAGCCAAGAGCAGGGAAGACAGGGGAAAAACATTCAGTACTTC.

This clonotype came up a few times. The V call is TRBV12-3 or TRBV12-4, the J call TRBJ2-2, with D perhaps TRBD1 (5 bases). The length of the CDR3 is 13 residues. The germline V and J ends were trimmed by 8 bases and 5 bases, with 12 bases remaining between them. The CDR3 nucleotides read TGTGCCAGCGGTGAGACAGAGACCGGGGAGCTGTTTTTT. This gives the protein CASGETETGELFF.

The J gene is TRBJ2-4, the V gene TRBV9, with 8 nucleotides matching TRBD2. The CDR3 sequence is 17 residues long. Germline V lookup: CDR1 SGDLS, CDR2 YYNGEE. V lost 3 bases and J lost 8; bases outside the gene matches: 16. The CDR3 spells CASSAPVQSGGGDIQYF. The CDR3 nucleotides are TGTGCCAGCAGCGCGCCAGTCCAAAGCGGGGGCGGGGACATTCAGTACTTC. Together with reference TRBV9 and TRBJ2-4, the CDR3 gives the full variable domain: DSGVTQTPKHLITATGQRVTLRCSPRSGDLSVYWYQQSLDQGLQFLIQYYNGEERAKGNILERFSAQQFPDLHSELNLSSLELGDSALYFCASSAPVQSGGGDIQYFGAGTRLSVL.

The CDR3 spells CASSLSVGAFEQYV. The CDR3 region has the DNA TGTGCCAGCAGCTTGTCGGTGGGGGCGTTCGAGCAGTACGTC. The chain is built from TRBV5-6 and TRBJ2-7; D may be TRBD1 (6 bases). The CDR3 contains 14 residues. CDR1 is SGHDT, CDR2 YYEEEE, per germline. The V gene lost 1 base and the J gene lost 6 bases, with 14 bases spanning the gap.